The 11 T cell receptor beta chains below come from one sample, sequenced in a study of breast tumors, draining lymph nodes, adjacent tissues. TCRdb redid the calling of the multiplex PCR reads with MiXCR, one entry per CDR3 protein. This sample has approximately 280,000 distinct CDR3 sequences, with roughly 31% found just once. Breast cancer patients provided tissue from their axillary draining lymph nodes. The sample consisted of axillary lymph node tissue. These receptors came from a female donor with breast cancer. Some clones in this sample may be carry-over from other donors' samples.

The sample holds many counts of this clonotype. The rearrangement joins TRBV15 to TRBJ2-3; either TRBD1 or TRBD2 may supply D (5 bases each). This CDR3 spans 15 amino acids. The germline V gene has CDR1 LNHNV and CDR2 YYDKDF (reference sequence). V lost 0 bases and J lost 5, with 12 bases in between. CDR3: CATSREQGRGDTQYF. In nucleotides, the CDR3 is TGTGCCACCAGCAGAGAGCAGGGCCGGGGAGATACGCAGTATTTT.

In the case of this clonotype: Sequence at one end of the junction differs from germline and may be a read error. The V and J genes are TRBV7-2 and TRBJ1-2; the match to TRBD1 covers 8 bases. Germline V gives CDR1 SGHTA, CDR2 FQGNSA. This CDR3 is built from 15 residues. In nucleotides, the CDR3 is TGTGCCAGCAGCCGGCAGGGGGCCCTAGTCTATGGCTGCCCCTTC. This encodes CASSRQGALVYGCPF.

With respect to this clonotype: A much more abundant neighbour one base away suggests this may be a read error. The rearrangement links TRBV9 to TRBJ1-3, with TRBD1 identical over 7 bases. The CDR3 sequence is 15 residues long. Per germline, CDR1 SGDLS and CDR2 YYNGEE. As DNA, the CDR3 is TGTGCCAGCGGATCCGGGACAGCCTCTGGAAACACCGTATATTTT. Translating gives CASGSGTASGNTVYF.

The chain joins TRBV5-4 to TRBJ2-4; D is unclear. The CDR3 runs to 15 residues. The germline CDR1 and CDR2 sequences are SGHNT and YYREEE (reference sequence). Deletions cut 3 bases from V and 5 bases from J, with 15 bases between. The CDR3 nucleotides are TGTGCCAGCAGCTCGAACACGAACAGTGAAAACATTCAGTACTTC. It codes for CASSSNTNSENIQYF.

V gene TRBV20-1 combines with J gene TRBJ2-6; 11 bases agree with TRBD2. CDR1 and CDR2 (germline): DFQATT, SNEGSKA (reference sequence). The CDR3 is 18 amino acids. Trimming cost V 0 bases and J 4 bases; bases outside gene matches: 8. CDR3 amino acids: CSARDLSGRATGANVLTF. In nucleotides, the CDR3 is TGCAGTGCTAGAGATCTTAGCGGGAGGGCCACCGGGGCCAACGTCCTGACTTTC.

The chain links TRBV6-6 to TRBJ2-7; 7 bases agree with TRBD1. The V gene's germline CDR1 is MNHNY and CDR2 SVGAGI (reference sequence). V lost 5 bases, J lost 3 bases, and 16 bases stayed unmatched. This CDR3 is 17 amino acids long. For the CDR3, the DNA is TGTGCCAGCAGTCTTAGTGGGGTACAGGGGCCAGTCTACGAGCAGTACTTC. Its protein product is CASSLSGVQGPVYEQYF.

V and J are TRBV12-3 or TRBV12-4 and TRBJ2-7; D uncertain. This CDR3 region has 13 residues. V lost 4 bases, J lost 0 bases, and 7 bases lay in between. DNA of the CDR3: TGTGCCAGCAGTTGCGCCCCCTCCTACGAGCAGTACTTC. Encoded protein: CASSCAPSYEQYF.

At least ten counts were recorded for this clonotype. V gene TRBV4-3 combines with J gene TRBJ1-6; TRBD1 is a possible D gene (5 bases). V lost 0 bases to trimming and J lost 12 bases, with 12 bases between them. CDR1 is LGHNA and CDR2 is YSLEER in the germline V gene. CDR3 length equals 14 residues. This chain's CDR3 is CASSQDLMGGPLHF. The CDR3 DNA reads TGCGCCAGCAGCCAAGATCTGATGGGGGGACCCCTCCACTTT.

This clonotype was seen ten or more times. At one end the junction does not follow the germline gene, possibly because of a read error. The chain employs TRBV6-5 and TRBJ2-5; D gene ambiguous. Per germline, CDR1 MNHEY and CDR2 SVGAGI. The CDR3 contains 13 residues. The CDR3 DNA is TGTGCCAGCAGTCACTCGTACCGCGAGACCCAGTACTTC. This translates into CASSHSYRETQYF.

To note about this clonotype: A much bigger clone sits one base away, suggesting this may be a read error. The CDR3 region is CSAPGNNGKLFF. CDR3 sequence (DNA): TGCAGTGCTCCCGGGAACAATGGAAAACTGTTTTTT. The genes are TRBV20-1 and TRBJ1-4; D uncertain. This CDR3 region has 12 residues. Germline CDR1 is DFQATT and CDR2 is SNEGSKA (reference sequence).

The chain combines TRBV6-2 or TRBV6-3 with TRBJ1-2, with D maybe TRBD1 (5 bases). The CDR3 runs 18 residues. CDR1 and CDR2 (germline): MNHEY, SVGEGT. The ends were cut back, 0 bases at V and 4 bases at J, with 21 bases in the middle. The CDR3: CASSYSENRDLNLYGYTF. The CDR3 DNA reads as TGTGCCAGCAGTTACTCTGAAAACCGGGACCTTAATCTCTATGGCTACACCTTC.